This T cell receptor (beta chain) was sequenced in a study of control samples from healthy donors and cancer patients. TCRdb's table, derived via immunoSEQ multiplex PCR, lists solely in-frame clones and lacks some. The sample records approximately 170,000 clones, more than 85% being singletons. CDR3 size: 15 residues. V lost 1 base and J 1 base, leaving 11 bases between the germline ends. From germline, CDR1 is SGHRS and CDR2 YFSETQ. The sample comprised blood. This chain joins TRBV5-1 and TRBJ1-1, with D unresolved. This sequence was found in a woman under 40 in good health. In DNA form, the CDR3 reads TGCGCCAGCAGCTTGACCGCTACGACGAACACTGAAGCTTTCTTT. This gives the protein CASSLTATTNTEAFF.